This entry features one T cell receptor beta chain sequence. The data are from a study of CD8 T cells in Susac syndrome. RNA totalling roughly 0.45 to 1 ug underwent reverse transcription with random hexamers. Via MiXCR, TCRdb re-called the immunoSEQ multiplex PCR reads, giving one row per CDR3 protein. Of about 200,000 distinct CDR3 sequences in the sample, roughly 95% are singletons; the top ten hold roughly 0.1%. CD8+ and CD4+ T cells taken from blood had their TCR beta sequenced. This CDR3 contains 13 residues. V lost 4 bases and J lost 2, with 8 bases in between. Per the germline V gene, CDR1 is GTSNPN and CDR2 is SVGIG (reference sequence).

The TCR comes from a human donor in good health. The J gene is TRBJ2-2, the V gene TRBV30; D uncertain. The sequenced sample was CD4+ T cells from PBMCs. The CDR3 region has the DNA TGTGCCTGGAACATCCAAAACACCGGGGAGCTGTTTTTT. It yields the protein CAWNIQNTGELFF.